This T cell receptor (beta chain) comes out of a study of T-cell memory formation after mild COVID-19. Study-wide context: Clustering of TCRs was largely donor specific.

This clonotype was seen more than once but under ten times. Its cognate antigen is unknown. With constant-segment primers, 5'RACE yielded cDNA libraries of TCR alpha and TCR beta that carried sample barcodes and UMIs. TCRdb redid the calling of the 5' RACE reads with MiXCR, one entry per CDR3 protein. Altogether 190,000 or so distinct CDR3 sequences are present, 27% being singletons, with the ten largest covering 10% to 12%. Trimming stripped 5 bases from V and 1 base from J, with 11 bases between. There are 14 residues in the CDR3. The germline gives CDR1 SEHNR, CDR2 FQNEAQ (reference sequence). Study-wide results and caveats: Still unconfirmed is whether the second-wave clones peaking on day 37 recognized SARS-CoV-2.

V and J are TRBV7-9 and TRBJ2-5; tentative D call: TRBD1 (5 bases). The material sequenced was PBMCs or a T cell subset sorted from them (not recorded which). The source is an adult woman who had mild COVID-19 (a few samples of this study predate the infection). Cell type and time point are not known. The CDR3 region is CASSPETVQETQYF. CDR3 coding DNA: TGTGCCAGCAGCCCCGAGACAGTCCAAGAGACCCAGTACTTC.